This T cell receptor beta chain derives from a study of cytotoxic CD8 clonotypes in ibrutinib-treated CLL (dated by TCRdb to the early 2020s). About the study as a whole: The cohort had about ten relapsed/refractory and roughly 15 treatment-naive patients; 17 were IGHV unmutated. Partial responses were observed in some 24 patients and complete responses in 2; after a median follow-up of roughly 72 months, remission was maintained in around 14 patients and progression was observed in about twelve. Response samples were obtained after a median of around eleven months of treatment, with a range of about 6 to 36 months. On average, each sample had 255,043 productive templates and 96,000 or so productive rearrangements. Longitudinal samples were available for about 30% of the roughly 90 trial participants. Cryopreserved peripheral blood mononuclear cells were obtained before treatment, at response, and at either sustained remission or disease progression. All remission and progressive disease samples were collected while patients were still receiving ibrutinib. What the work shows at the level of the full study, not this receptor alone: Sampling times were not matched between sustained-remission and progressing patients, and lymph node repertoires were not studied. At baseline, clonality was higher than in age-matched healthy donors and showed a strong correlation with circulating CD8+ T-cell counts. Clonality rose at ibrutinib response, remained stable during sustained remission, and dropped back toward baseline at progression. Public clonotypes were rare and either contracted or stayed stable during treatment, and the rise in clonality at ibrutinib response reflected the expansion of private clonotypes.

A remark on this clone: The target of this receptor is not known. No much larger clonotype is one base removed from it; base qualities were not supplied.

A MiSeq instrument was used for deep resolution sequencing, which targeted depths ranging from 1 in 1 million up to 1 in 200,000 T cells, with coverage averaging 10x for each clonotype. The immunoSEQ hsTCRB Kit was used to generate the TCR beta libraries. The study's own analysis went as follows. ImmunoSEQ Data Assistant and ImmunoSEQ Analyzer were used for data analysis, and V, D and J genes were assigned according to IMGT definitions. Clonality was computed as one minus normalized Shannon entropy of productive rearrangement frequencies, ranging from 0 to 1. Only overrepresented clonotypes making up at least 0.05% of each patient's repertoire were included in the public clonotype analysis. Approximately 13 age-matched healthy donor repertoires from immuneACCESS served as clonality controls. The source is immuneACCESS, and TCRdb retained only in-frame sequences with V and J called. Part of the clones is not carried over; for the studies checked, unresolved V genes explain less than half of this, and the remainder is unexplained. V and J calls and clone size are copied from that table; D and trimming were computed from the DNA. In all, the sample holds approximately 130,000 clones, and approximately 80% of those were seen once. The top ten constitute around 3% of the sample.

The time point tag for this specimen amounts to: roughly 2 years on ibrutinib. Roughly 2 micrograms of genomic DNA were extracted from cryopreserved PBMCs for TCR beta library preparation. Longitudinal blood samples from CLL patients on ibrutinib monotherapy underwent high-throughput TCR beta sequencing. Patients were enrolled in a phase 2 open-label single-center ibrutinib monotherapy trial. CDR1 and CDR2, per the germline V gene, are SGHTA and FQGNSA. CDR3 length: 13 amino acids, cysteine to phenylalanine. Just CDR3 DNA is preserved here, 39 bases in frame from base 1. Trimming takes 1 base from V and 5 bases from J, and the germline ends sit 8 bases apart.

The sequence was obtained from a human donor with chronic lymphocytic leukemia. Here the sequenced sample was PBMCs, taken after 24 months of ibrutinib treatment. Here the chain combines TRBV7-2 and TRBJ1-1, with no reliable assignment of the D segment. The CDR3 here reads CASSLVRETEAFF. The sequenced DNA: TGTGCCAGCAGCTTAGTCCGGGAGACTGAAGCTTTCTTT.